This is a list of T cell receptor beta chains from one sample in a study of blood T cell repertoires in COVID-19. Assay used: immunoSEQ multiplex PCR; TCRdb lists only in-frame clones, some missing. The repertoire holds tens of thousands of clones, with more than 65% as singletons. Sequencing input: peripheral blood. These receptors were taken from a woman aged 55-70 years with acute or convalescent COVID-19. Each CDR3 is given with its conserved first and last residue. Each record gives: V gene, clone size, J gene, D gene, CDR3 DNA, CDR3 protein. A D gene is named only where the DNA matches it firmly. For some rows the clone size is stated as once, few or many, or as a class when expanded; others skip it.

V: TRBV5-1
size: -
J: TRBJ1-2
D: -
DNA: TGCGCCAGCAGCTTGGGATTAGACAGTAACTATGGCTACACCTTC
CDR3: CASSLGLDSNYGYTF

V: TRBV9
size: -
J: TRBJ2-1
D: -
DNA: TGTGCCAGCAGCGCTGGGACAAATGGAGGCAATGAGCAGTTCTTC
CDR3: CASSAGTNGGNEQFF

V: TRBV2
size: -
J: TRBJ2-1
D: TRBD1
DNA: TGTGCCAGCAGTTCCCGACAGGGGGCATATGGGAATGAGCAGTTCTTC
CDR3: CASSSRQGAYGNEQFF

V: TRBV30
size: -
J: TRBJ2-7
D: -
DNA: TGTGCCTGGAGTAAGACACGCTACGAGCAGTACTTC
CDR3: CAWSKTRYEQYF

V: TRBV5-1
size: -
J: TRBJ2-7
D: -
DNA: TGCGCCAGCAGCTTGGTGATCGGGGCCTACGAGCAGTACTTC
CDR3: CASSLVIGAYEQYF

V: TRBV5-1
size: -
J: TRBJ2-1
D: -
DNA: TGCGCCAGCAGGGCTCCCGAGGCCTACAATGAGCAGTTCTTC
CDR3: CASRAPEAYNEQFF

V: TRBV27
size: -
J: TRBJ2-3
D: TRBD2
DNA: TGTGCCACCAACCCCGGACTAGGCTGGGCAGATACGCAGTATTTT
CDR3: CATNPGLGWADTQYF

V: TRBV5-1
size: -
J: TRBJ1-2
D: TRBD1
DNA: TGCGCCAGCAGCTTGACTCAGGGGGCACCGGGGACCTTC
CDR3: CASSLTQGAPGTF

V: TRBV5-6
size: few
J: TRBJ1-5
D: -
DNA: TGTGCCAGCAGCTTGGGAAGGGAGCTGGATCAGCCCCAGCATTTT
CDR3: CASSLGRELDQPQHF

V: TRBV11-2
size: few
J: TRBJ1-6
D: TRBD1
DNA: TGTGCCAGCAGCCGGGAGACAGGGGGTTATTCACCCCTCCACTTT
CDR3: CASSRETGGYSPLHF

V: TRBV19
size: once
J: TRBJ2-1
D: TRBD1
DNA: TGTGCCAGTAGTTACACCCCCGGGACAGGGGACAACAATGAGCAGTTCTTC
CDR3: CASSYTPGTGDNNEQFF

V: TRBV5-1
size: -
J: TRBJ1-1
D: -
DNA: TGCGCCAGCAGCCCTGAGGCGGGGTTGTCGACTGAAGCTTTCTTT
CDR3: CASSPEAGLSTEAFF

V: TRBV7-9
size: -
J: TRBJ2-3
D: TRBD2
DNA: TGTGCCAGCAGCTTAGGCTCGGGGGGGAGAGATACGCAGTATTTT
CDR3: CASSLGSGGRDTQYF

V: TRBV2
size: once
J: TRBJ1-1
D: -
DNA: TGTGCCAGCACCTTGGGACTCCTCCTGAGGGGGAACACTGAAGCTTTCTTT
CDR3: CASTLGLLLRGNTEAFF

V: TRBV3-1/TRBV3-2
size: -
J: TRBJ2-7
D: TRBD1
DNA: TGTGCCAGCCAGGGGGCGGTCGAGCAGTACTTC
CDR3: CASQGAVEQYF

V: TRBV24-1
size: -
J: TRBJ2-3
D: TRBD2
DNA: TGTGCCACCAGTGATTTGATTAGCGGGGGAGCCTCAGATACGCAGTATTTT
CDR3: CATSDLISGGASDTQYF

V: TRBV11-2
size: -
J: TRBJ1-2
D: TRBD1
DNA: TGTGCCAGCAGCGCCCGGGACAGGGGGCGAAAATTCGGCTACACCTTC
CDR3: CASSARDRGRKFGYTF

V: TRBV15
size: once
J: TRBJ1-1
D: -
DNA: TGTGCCACCAGCAGAGATCTTTCGAGTACCACTGAAGCTTTCTTT
CDR3: CATSRDLSSTTEAFF

V: TRBV12-5
size: -
J: TRBJ1-1
D: -
DNA: TGTGCTAGTGGTTTCTGGGGCATGAACACTGAAGCTTTCTTT
CDR3: CASGFWGMNTEAFF

V: TRBV5-8
size: -
J: TRBJ1-4
D: -
DNA: TGTGCCAGCAGCTCACGGACAGAGAAACTGTTTTTT
CDR3: CASSSRTEKLFF

V: TRBV2
size: -
J: TRBJ1-1
D: TRBD1
DNA: TGTGCCAGCAGTGAAAACAGGGGGCGCGCAGCTTTCTTT
CDR3: CASSENRGRAAFF

V: TRBV5-1
size: -
J: TRBJ1-6
D: -
DNA: TGCGCCAGTAGCCCCCTAAACAGGGACGATAATTCACCCCTCCACTTT
CDR3: CASSPLNRDDNSPLHF

V: TRBV6-1
size: -
J: TRBJ1-6
D: -
DNA: TGTGCCAGCAGTGATCGATGGGGGGGCAATTCACCCCTCCACTTT
CDR3: CASSDRWGGNSPLHF

V: TRBV5-1
size: -
J: TRBJ2-2
D: TRBD1
DNA: TGCGCCAGCACCCTTCAGACAGGGGGCAACACCGGGGAGCTGTTTTTT
CDR3: CASTLQTGGNTGELFF

V: TRBV7-8
size: few
J: TRBJ1-5
D: -
DNA: TGTGCCAGCCGGAGTTCGGGACTCAATCAGCCCCAGCATTTT
CDR3: CASRSSGLNQPQHF

V: TRBV14
size: -
J: TRBJ1-3
D: -
DNA: TGTGCCAGCATACTGTCAGGGATCGGAAACACCATATATTTT
CDR3: CASILSGIGNTIYF

V: TRBV5-1
size: -
J: TRBJ2-1
D: -
DNA: TGCGCCAGCAGCCCTGACAGCTACAATGAGCAGTTCTTC
CDR3: CASSPDSYNEQFF

V: TRBV29-1
size: once
J: TRBJ1-4
D: TRBD1
DNA: TGCAGCGTTGAAGATGGCACAGGGGCGACTGAAAAACTGTTTTTT
CDR3: CSVEDGTGATEKLFF

V: TRBV12-3/TRBV12-4
size: few
J: TRBJ2-5
D: -
DNA: TGTGCCAGCAGTTTACTGGGAGGTGAGACCCAGTACTTC
CDR3: CASSLLGGETQYF

V: TRBV30
size: -
J: TRBJ1-5
D: -
DNA: TGTGCCTGGTCCCAGGGGTCGGGGCAGCCCCAGCATTTT
CDR3: CAWSQGSGQPQHF

V: TRBV18
size: -
J: TRBJ1-1
D: -
DNA: TGTGCCAGCTCACCACGGGCGAACACTGAAGCTTTCTTT
CDR3: CASSPRANTEAFF

V: TRBV7-6
size: -
J: TRBJ1-1
D: -
DNA: TGTGCCAGCAGCTTAATTGGAGGGACGGCGACTGAAGCTTTCTTT
CDR3: CASSLIGGTATEAFF

V: TRBV29-1
size: -
J: TRBJ1-1
D: TRBD1
DNA: TGCAGCGTCAGAGAACAGGGGGCAACTGAAGCTTTCTTT
CDR3: CSVREQGATEAFF

V: TRBV24-1
size: -
J: TRBJ2-1
D: TRBD2
DNA: TGTGCCACCAGTGACCAGGTAGCGGGGAGCTCCTACAATGAGCAGTTCTTC
CDR3: CATSDQVAGSSYNEQFF

V: TRBV5-5
size: -
J: TRBJ1-3
D: -
DNA: TGTGCCAGCAGCTTGGGACTGCCCTTCGCTGGAAACACCATATATTTT
CDR3: CASSLGLPFAGNTIYF

V: TRBV12-3/TRBV12-4
size: -
J: TRBJ2-2
D: TRBD2
DNA: TGTGCCAGCCGCAGCGGGGTCACCGGGGAGCTGTTTTTT
CDR3: CASRSGVTGELFF

V: TRBV6-6
size: -
J: TRBJ2-3
D: -
DNA: TGTGCCAGCAGTCCAGGGACAGATACGCAGTATTTT
CDR3: CASSPGTDTQYF

V: TRBV5-1
size: -
J: TRBJ1-4
D: -
DNA: TGCGCCAGCAGCCTCCAAGACAGGGAAAAACTGTTTTTT
CDR3: CASSLQDREKLFF

V: TRBV3-1/TRBV3-2
size: -
J: TRBJ1-1
D: -
DNA: TGTGCCAGCAGCCAGGGGGGGCAGACCAAAGCTTTCTTT
CDR3: CASSQGGQTKAFF

V: TRBV19
size: -
J: TRBJ1-1
D: -
DNA: TGTGCCAGTAGTATGGGGCAGCTGAACACTGAAGCTTTCTTT
CDR3: CASSMGQLNTEAFF

V: TRBV5-1
size: -
J: TRBJ1-1
D: TRBD1
DNA: TGCGCCAGCAGCACAGGGGACACCCAAAACACTGAAGCTTTCTTT
CDR3: CASSTGDTQNTEAFF

V: TRBV4-1
size: -
J: TRBJ2-1
D: TRBD2
DNA: TGCGCCAGCAGCCAAGGGGGACTAGCGATAAACTACAATGAGCAGTTCTTC
CDR3: CASSQGGLAINYNEQFF

V: TRBV7-2
size: -
J: TRBJ2-3
D: -
DNA: TGTGCCAGCAGCTTGAGGGGGACTGCGGGGGCTAGCGATACGCAGTATTTT
CDR3: CASSLRGTAGASDTQYF

V: TRBV12-3/TRBV12-4
size: -
J: TRBJ1-5
D: -
DNA: TGTGCCAGCAGTTTAGGACAGGCCCAGCATTTT
CDR3: CASSLGQAQHF

V: TRBV27
size: -
J: TRBJ1-2
D: -
DNA: TGTGCCAGCAGTTTAGGGCCTGAGGGCTCTAACTATGGCTACACCTTC
CDR3: CASSLGPEGSNYGYTF

V: TRBV10-3
size: -
J: TRBJ2-1
D: -
DNA: TGTGCCCCGATCAGGCGTCAGCACTACAATGAGCAGTTCTTC
CDR3: CAPIRRQHYNEQFF

V: TRBV9
size: -
J: TRBJ1-3
D: -
DNA: TGTGCCAGCAGCGTGATGGCAACTACCTCTGGAAACACCATATATTTT
CDR3: CASSVMATTSGNTIYF

V: TRBV10-2
size: -
J: TRBJ2-1
D: TRBD1
DNA: TGCGCCAGCAGAACAGGGGCCGGTGGCTGGGATGAGCAGTTCTTC
CDR3: CASRTGAGGWDEQFF

V: TRBV9
size: -
J: TRBJ2-3
D: TRBD2
DNA: TGTGCCAGCAGCGCAAGGAGCGGGGGGGCAGATACGCAGTATTTT
CDR3: CASSARSGGADTQYF